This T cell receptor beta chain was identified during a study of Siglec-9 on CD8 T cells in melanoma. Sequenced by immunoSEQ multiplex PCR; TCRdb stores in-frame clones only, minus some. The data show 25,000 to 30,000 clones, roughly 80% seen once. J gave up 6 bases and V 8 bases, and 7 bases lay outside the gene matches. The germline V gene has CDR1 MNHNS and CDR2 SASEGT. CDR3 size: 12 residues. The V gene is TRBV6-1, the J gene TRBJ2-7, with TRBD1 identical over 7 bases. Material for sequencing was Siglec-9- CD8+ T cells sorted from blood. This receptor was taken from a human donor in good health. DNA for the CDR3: TGTGCCAGCCGAAAGGGACAGTTCGAGCAGTACTTC. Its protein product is CASRKGQFEQYF.